This TCR beta chain was found in a study of blood T cell repertoires in COVID-19. At the level of the study: Some COVID-19 samples were acute and others convalescent; all came from the United States, Italy and Spain. Sample material is recorded as cDNA or gDNA derived from T cells, B-cell-depleted T cells, or PBMCs.

Original data processing: Amplification from reference gene primers served as the basis for estimated nucleated cell counts. Clones were sequenced by immunoSEQ multiplex PCR, and TCRdb holds only the in-frame ones, with some missing. The V and J calls and the clone size are those of that table, but D and trimming were determined from the DNA. Counted here are around 230,000 clones, roughly 84% occurring once; the ten biggest clones make up approximately 2%. With 1 base removed from V and 7 bases from J, the gap between germline ends came to 20 bases. The CDR3 covers 16 residues. CDR1 and CDR2 (germline): LGHNA, YSLEER.

This sequence joins TRBV4-3 and TRBJ2-7, with D perhaps TRBD2 (6 bases). The material sequenced was peripheral blood. The clonotype was recovered from a man aged 40-50 years who had recovered from COVID-19. CDR3: CASSQGSSLAPSEQYF. The CDR3 DNA follows: TGCGCCAGCAGCCAAGGGTCGAGTCTAGCGCCTTCGGAGCAGTACTTC.